These 13 T cell receptor beta chains were sequenced from one sample in a study of identifying expanded T cells in peripheral blood. The table came from immunoSEQ multiplex PCR; TCRdb's copy has only in-frame clones and leaves some out. The sample has about 78,000 clones; more than 75% are singletons. Sequencing was carried out using blood. The source is a person aged 18 to 75 in good health.

The chain joins TRBV28 to TRBJ1-1, with D possibly being TRBD1 (5 bases). Germline loops: CDR1 MDHEN, CDR2 SYDVKM. The CDR3 length is 11 residues. V shed 3 bases and J shed 8 bases, with 7 bases lying between them. CDR3 nucleotide sequence: TGTGCCAGCAGTTTGTGGGGGGAAGCTTTCTTT. Its protein is CASSLWGEAFF.

The V gene is TRBV19, the J gene TRBJ1-1; tentative D call: TRBD1 (5 bases). Deletions cut 5 bases from V and 8 bases from J, with 9 bases between. Germline CDR1 LNHDA, CDR2 SQIVND (reference sequence). This CDR3 comprises 11 residues. This CDR3 is CASSWGREAFF. The CDR3 nucleotides are TGTGCCAGTAGTTGGGGCAGGGAAGCTTTCTTT. Drawing the rest from reference TRBV19 and TRBJ1-1, the complete variable domain is DGGITQSPKYLFRKEGQNVTLSCEQNLNHDAMYWYRQDPGQGLRLIYYSQIVNDFQKGDIAEGYSVSREKKESFPLTVTSAQKNPTAFYLCASSWGREAFFGQGTRLTVV.

This clone was counted a few times. The chain joins TRBV11-2 to TRBJ2-5; 8 nucleotides match TRBD2. Germline loops: CDR1 SGHAT, CDR2 FQNNGV. CDR3 size: 15 residues. The V gene end was trimmed by 8 bases and the J gene end by 5 bases; junction bases not matched to a gene: 13. The CDR3 DNA is TGTGCCAGCCTAGGGATTCCGGGGGGGCGCGAGACCCAGTACTTC. It encodes CASLGIPGGRETQYF.

The CDR3 reads CASSLMEQGTGELFF. As DNA, the CDR3 is TGCGCCAGCAGCTTAATGGAACAGGGTACCGGGGAGCTGTTTTTT. V gene TRBV5-1 combines with J gene TRBJ2-2; the D gene is possibly TRBD1 (6 bases). Trimming took off 2 bases at V and 5 bases at J, with 13 bases between the two ends. This CDR3 comprises 15 residues. The germline gives CDR1 SGHRS, CDR2 YFSETQ. Based on the CDR3 plus reference TRBV5-1 and TRBJ2-2, the full variable domain is KAGVTQTPRYLIKTRGQQVTLSCSPISGHRSVSWYQQTPGQGLQFLFEYFSETQRNKGNFPGRFSGRQFSNSRSEMNVSTLELGDSALYLCASSLMEQGTGELFFGEGSRLTVL.

The V and J genes are TRBV5-6 and TRBJ2-3; D not certain. The CDR3 has 12 residues. Trimming removed 3 bases at V and 5 bases at J, with 7 bases between. Germline-derived CDR1 and CDR2 are SGHDT and YYEEEE. The CDR3 nucleotides are TGTGCCAGCAGCTCCCTTGGAGATACGCAGTATTTT. Translated, it gives CASSSLGDTQYF.

The gene calls are TRBV6-1 and TRBJ1-5; D is perhaps TRBD1 (6 bases). With 3 bases removed from V and 5 bases from J, the gap between germline ends came to 14 bases. This CDR3 region has 15 residues. In germline, CDR1 is MNHNS, CDR2 SASEGT. CDR3 sequence: CASSDSWGAHQPQHF. The CDR3 nucleotides are TGTGCCAGCAGTGATTCGTGGGGGGCTCATCAGCCCCAGCATTTT.

The chain is built from TRBV9 and TRBJ2-3, with 10 bases identical to TRBD1. Germline CDR1 and CDR2: SGDLS and YYNGEE. The CDR3 contains 15 residues. The trim removed 0 bases at V and 6 bases at J, leaving 4 bases unmatched. In DNA form, the CDR3 reads TGTGCCAGCAGCGTAGGGGGACAGGGGTGGGATACGCAGTATTTT. It encodes CASSVGGQGWDTQYF.

The chain links TRBV18 to TRBJ1-1; the D is unclear. The CDR3 spans 13 residues. Trimming shortened V by 3 bases and J by 1 base, and 6 bases separated the two germline ends. From germline, CDR1 is KGHSH and CDR2 LQKENI. The CDR3 DNA follows: TGTGCCAGCTCACCGATTGAGAACACTGAAGCTTTCTTT. Its translation: CASSPIENTEAFF.

This chain links TRBV4-1 with TRBJ1-1, with 8 bases that match TRBD1. Unmatched junction bases numbered 10, after V lost 7 bases and J lost 6 bases. Germline V lookup: CDR1 MGHRA, CDR2 YSYEKL. The CDR3 has 14 amino acids. The CDR3 sequence: CASNLGQGGPEAFF. The CDR3 region has the DNA TGCGCCAGCAACCTTGGACAGGGTGGCCCTGAAGCTTTCTTT.

Only one count was recorded for this clone. V is TRBV2 and J is TRBJ1-5, with TRBD1 identical over 11 bases. The V gene end was trimmed by 4 bases and the J gene end by 4 bases; junction bases not matched to a gene: 3. CDR1 SNHLY and CDR2 FYNNEI come from the germline V gene. CDR3 size: 15 residues. The CDR3 DNA is TGTGCCAGCAGTGGAGGGACAGGGGGAAATCAGCCCCAGCATTTT. It translates to CASSGGTGGNQPQHF.

This chain links TRBV28 with TRBJ1-5; the D gene is possibly TRBD1 (5 bases). CDR3 length: 15 residues. Germline CDR1 reads MDHEN; CDR2 reads SYDVKM. The ends were cut back, 8 bases at V and 9 bases at J, with 23 bases in the middle. This CDR3 is CASRGGTDPFRPQHF. CDR3 sequence (DNA): TGTGCCAGCCGTGGAGGGACGGACCCTTTTCGGCCCCAGCATTTT.

The J gene is TRBJ2-2, the V gene TRBV9; D gene uncertain. Germline CDR1 SGDLS, CDR2 YYNGEE. This CDR3 contains 14 residues. The V end was cut by 2 bases, the J end by 2 bases, with 7 bases between. Here the CDR3 DNA reads TGTGCCAGCAGCGTCGACGGAAACACCGGGGAGCTGTTTTTT. Protein sequence: CASSVDGNTGELFF. Full variable domain (rest looked up from reference TRBV9 and TRBJ2-2): DSGVTQTPKHLITATGQRVTLRCSPRSGDLSVYWYQQSLDQGLQFLIQYYNGEERAKGNILERFSAQQFPDLHSELNLSSLELGDSALYFCASSVDGNTGELFFGEGSRLTVL.

The chain couples TRBV7-2 to TRBJ1-6; no reliable D call. The germline CDR1 and CDR2 sequences are SGHTA and FQGNSA. This CDR3 spans 18 amino acids. Trimming shortened V by 5 bases and J by 3 bases, and 20 bases separated the two germline ends. The CDR3 coding sequence is TGTGCCAGCAGCCCAGACACGTCCGGCCTGCTCTATAATTCACCCCTCCACTTT. Amino acids: CASSPDTSGLLYNSPLHF.